These T cell receptor beta chains were read from a single sample in a study of T-cell memory formation after mild COVID-19. Each CDR3 protein gets one entry after TCRdb re-called the 5' RACE reads with MiXCR. The sample shows some 450,000 distinct CDR3 sequences, around 20% of them seen only once. Sequencing was done on a sample of PBMCs or a T cell subset sorted from them (not recorded which). Receptor source: an adult woman who had mild COVID-19 (a few samples of this study predate the infection). Cell type and time point are not known. Both conserved end residues are part of each CDR3. D genes are given only for firm matches. Size tells how often a clone was seen (once, few, many) or the class of an expanded clone, and some rows leave it out.

NA	NA	TRBV7-9	TRBJ2-3	TGTGCCAGCAGCCGAATCATAAGCGAGATGGGACAAATCACAGATACGCAGTATTTT	CASSRIISEMGQITDTQYF
few	NA	TRBV7-3	TRBJ2-3	TGTGCCAGCAGCTTAGGGGCAGGGCTGAAAGATACGCAGTATTTT	CASSLGAGLKDTQYF
NA	NA	TRBV30	TRBJ1-1	TGTGCCTGGAAGGGGAACACGAACACTGAAGCTTTCTTT	CAWKGNTNTEAFF
NA	NA	TRBV20-1	TRBJ2-1	TGCAGTGCTAGAGATCTCAACGACAATGAGCAGTTCTTC	CSARDLNDNEQFF
NA	TRBD1	TRBV9	TRBJ2-2	TGTGCCAGCAGCGTCAGGGACAGGAAGTTCCTCACCGGGGAGCTGTTTTTT	CASSVRDRKFLTGELFF
NA	TRBD1	TRBV9	TRBJ2-7	TGTGCCAGCAGCTCAACCGCGCACAGGGGTGGGTCCGAGCAGTACTTC	CASSSTAHRGGSEQYF
NA	TRBD1	TRBV30	TRBJ1-1	TGTGCCTGGAGCGCAGGGGGGAACACTGAAGCTTTCTTT	CAWSAGGNTEAFF
few	NA	TRBV12-3/TRBV12-4	TRBJ2-5	TGTGCCAGCAGTGGCGGGCGGGCCCTTTCGGGACAAGAGACCCAGTACTTC	CASSGGRALSGQETQYF
few	NA	TRBV29-1	TRBJ2-5	TGCAGCGACCGGGGCGGGGTCCAAGAGACCCAGTACTTC	CSDRGGVQETQYF
few	NA	TRBV20-1	TRBJ2-2	TGCAGTGCTCTCCGGACCCCCAGCACCGGGGAGCTGTTTTTT	CSALRTPSTGELFF
few	TRBD1	TRBV12-3/TRBV12-4	TRBJ2-7	TGTGCCAGCAGTTTAGCGGGACAGGTCTCCTACGAGCAGTACTTC	CASSLAGQVSYEQYF
NA	TRBD2	TRBV7-2	TRBJ2-7	TGTGCCAGCAGCTCCAGGGAGCGGGGGGGCCGGTACGAGCAGTACTTC	CASSSRERGGRYEQYF
few	NA	TRBV7-9	TRBJ2-5	TGTGCCAGCAGCCACCGAGGGTCGGGAAACCAAGAGACCCAGTACTTC	CASSHRGSGNQETQYF
few	NA	TRBV2	TRBJ2-3	TGTGCCAGCAGTGAAGCCCTATTCACAGATACGCAGTATTTT	CASSEALFTDTQYF
few	NA	TRBV5-1	TRBJ2-5	TGCGCCAGCAGCTTGGGTGTACGCTTGGAGACCCAGTACTTC	CASSLGVRLETQYF
few	NA	TRBV7-6	TRBJ2-7	TGTGCCAGCAGCCTCGGGGGACAGATGCTATATTACGAGCAGTACTTC	CASSLGGQMLYYEQYF
NA	TRBD2	TRBV3-1	TRBJ2-5	TGTGCCAGCAGCCAAACATCCTACTCAGCGGGGATCCAAGAGACCCAGTACTTC	CASSQTSYSAGIQETQYF
NA	TRBD2	TRBV12-3/TRBV12-4	TRBJ2-3	TGTGCCAGCAGGAAACTAGCGGGAACAGATACGCAGTATTTT	CASRKLAGTDTQYF
few	TRBD2	TRBV20-1	TRBJ2-7	TGCAGTGCTAGAGATGGGCGGGCTAGCGGCTACGAGCAGTACTTC	CSARDGRASGYEQYF
few	TRBD1	TRBV5-6	TRBJ2-3	TGTGCCAGCAGCTCATCCGGGACAGGGTTTGTTGATACGCAGTATTTT	CASSSSGTGFVDTQYF
NA	TRBD2	TRBV12-3/TRBV12-4	TRBJ2-7	TGTGCCAGCAGCTCAACAGGACTAGCGCGCGAGCAGTACTTC	CASSSTGLAREQYF
few	TRBD2	TRBV7-8	TRBJ2-7	TGTGCCAGCAGCCATCTGGAGAATAGCGGGGGCTCCTACGAGCAGTACTTC	CASSHLENSGGSYEQYF
NA	TRBD2	TRBV9	TRBJ2-2	TGTGCCAGCAGCATCCGGACTAGCGGGAGGGGCACCGGGGAGCTGTTTTTT	CASSIRTSGRGTGELFF
NA	NA	TRBV10-3	TRBJ1-1	TGTGCCATCAGTGAGGACAGCTTGAACACTGAAGCTTTCTTT	CAISEDSLNTEAFF
few	TRBD1	TRBV20-1	TRBJ2-2	TGCAGTGCTACAGTGGGACAGGGTAACACCGGGGAGCTGTTTTTT	CSATVGQGNTGELFF
many	NA	TRBV5-1	TRBJ1-2	TGCGCCAGCAGCTCGGGACAAGCATCTGACTATGGCTACACCTTC	CASSSGQASDYGYTF
NA	NA	TRBV5-1	TRBJ2-3	TGCGCCAGCAGCCTGGGGGCGCTTACAGATACGCAGTATTTT	CASSLGALTDTQYF
few	NA	TRBV7-9	TRBJ2-7	TGTGCCAGCAGTTTTGTCCCGGGACCTCCCTACGAGCAGTACTTC	CASSFVPGPPYEQYF
few	NA	TRBV6-5	TRBJ2-1	TGTGCCACCTCCGGGGGCCCGACCTACAATGAGCAGTTCTTC	CATSGGPTYNEQFF
NA	NA	TRBV27	TRBJ1-5	TGTGCCAGCAGACTCGGGGGAGGGGTCAATCAGCCCCAGCATTTT	CASRLGGGVNQPQHF
NA	TRBD2	TRBV7-2	TRBJ2-7	TGTGCCAGCAGCCCCTGGACTAGCGGGATCTACGAGCAGTACTTC	CASSPWTSGIYEQYF
few	TRBD1	TRBV29-1	TRBJ2-7	TGCAGCGTTCAGGACAGGAGGAGCTCCTACGAGCAGTACTTC	CSVQDRRSSYEQYF
NA	TRBD2	TRBV12-3/TRBV12-4	TRBJ2-1	TGTGCCAGCGATAGGCGGGAGTACGAGCAGTTCTTC	CASDRREYEQFF
NA	NA	TRBV5-4	TRBJ2-3	TGTGCCAGCAGCTTTGGCGCAGATAGCACAGATACGCAGTATTTT	CASSFGADSTDTQYF
few	NA	TRBV24-1	TRBJ2-3	TGTGCCGCGGGGCTTAGCACAGATACGCAGTATTTT	CAAGLSTDTQYF
NA	TRBD1	TRBV7-9	TRBJ1-1	TGTGCCAGCAGCTTAAGGGGGCCCGGAGGAGCTTTCTTT	CASSLRGPGGAFF
NA	TRBD1	TRBV12-3/TRBV12-4	TRBJ1-1	TGTGCCAGCAGCTGGGGACAGGGTAGGGTTGAAGCTTTCTTT	CASSWGQGRVEAFF
few	NA	TRBV24-1	TRBJ1-5	TGTGCCACCAGTGCCGGGGTTACGGGTCAGCCCCAGCATTTT	CATSAGVTGQPQHF
few	NA	TRBV4-1	TRBJ2-3	TGCGCCAGCAGCGTTGTGGGGGGATCTTTAGATACGCAGTATTTT	CASSVVGGSLDTQYF
few	NA	TRBV15	TRBJ1-6	TGTGCCACCAGCAGAATAAGGGGCAATAATTCACCCCTCCACTTT	CATSRIRGNNSPLHF
few	TRBD1	TRBV12-3/TRBV12-4	TRBJ2-3	TGTGCCAGCAGCGAGACAGGGCCGAGGGATACGCAGTATTTT	CASSETGPRDTQYF
few	TRBD1	TRBV4-1	TRBJ1-1	TGCGCCAGCAGCCAAGATCAACAGGGGCGGAGGGAAGCTTTCTTT	CASSQDQQGRREAFF
few	NA	TRBV4-2	TRBJ1-5	TGTGCCAGCAGCCAAGATCTATCAGGGAAACAGCCCCAGCATTTT	CASSQDLSGKQPQHF
few	NA	TRBV28	TRBJ2-7	TGTGCCAGCAGTTTGGGTTACCAATCCTACGAGCAGTACTTC	CASSLGYQSYEQYF
few	TRBD1	TRBV5-1	TRBJ2-2	TGCGCCAGCAGCTTGATCCCGGTGGGACAGGCCGCTCTCATCTCCGCCGGGGAGCTGTTTTTT	CASSLIPVGQAALISAGELFF
NA	TRBD2	TRBV6-6	TRBJ2-3	TGTGCCAGCGAAGAGCGGGGGGAAACAGATACGCAGTATTTT	CASEERGETDTQYF
many	TRBD1	TRBV18	TRBJ1-1	TGTGCCAGCTCGCCCGGGACAGGCCTACTGAACACTGAAGCTTTCTTT	CASSPGTGLLNTEAFF
once	TRBD1	TRBV20-1	TRBJ2-7	TGCAGTGCCGAACTAGGGACAGGGCGATACTACGAGCAGTACTTC	CSAELGTGRYYEQYF
few	NA	TRBV3-1	TRBJ2-5	TGTGCCAGCAGCCAAGATTGGACAGAGTCCCAAGAGACCCAGTACTTC	CASSQDWTESQETQYF
few	NA	TRBV9	TRBJ2-3	TGTGCCAGCAGCGTAGGAACAAGAACAGATACGCAGTATTTT	CASSVGTRTDTQYF
few	NA	TRBV19	TRBJ2-1	TGTGCCAGTAGTGCTGGAAGCTCCTACAATGAGCAGTTCTTC	CASSAGSSYNEQFF
few	TRBD1	TRBV24-1	TRBJ1-2	TGTGCCACCAGTCCGGGGACAGTGGAGGGCTACACCTTC	CATSPGTVEGYTF
NA	NA	TRBV4-1	TRBJ2-2	TGCGCCAGCAGCCAAGTGGCGGGAAAAACCGGGGAGCTGTTTTTT	CASSQVAGKTGELFF
NA	NA	TRBV11-2	TRBJ2-1	TGTGCCAGCAGCTTAGCTGGGGACCTGGGCAATGAGCAGTTCTTC	CASSLAGDLGNEQFF
NA	NA	TRBV4-2	TRBJ2-7	TGTGCCAGCAGCCAAGGGGCGGGGGCTCCAGGCTACGAGCAGTACTTC	CASSQGAGAPGYEQYF